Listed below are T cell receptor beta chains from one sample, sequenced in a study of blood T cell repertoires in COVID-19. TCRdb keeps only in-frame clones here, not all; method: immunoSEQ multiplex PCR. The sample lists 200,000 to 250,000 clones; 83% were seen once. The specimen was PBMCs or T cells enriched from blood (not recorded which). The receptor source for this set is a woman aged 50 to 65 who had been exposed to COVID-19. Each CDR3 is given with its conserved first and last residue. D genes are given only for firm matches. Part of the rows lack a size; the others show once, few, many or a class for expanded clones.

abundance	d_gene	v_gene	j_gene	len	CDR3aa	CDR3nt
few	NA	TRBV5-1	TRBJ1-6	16	CASSANRVDGNSPLHF	TGCGCCAGCAGCGCTAACAGGGTCGATGGGAATTCACCCCTCCACTTT
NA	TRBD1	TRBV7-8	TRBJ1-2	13	CASSLRTGGGYTF	TGTGCCAGCAGCTTACGGACAGGGGGCGGCTACACCTTC
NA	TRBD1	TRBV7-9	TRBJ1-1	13	CAWGGRGQDEAFF	TGTGCCTGGGGAGGAAGGGGACAGGACGAAGCTTTCTTT
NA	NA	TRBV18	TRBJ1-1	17	CASSPPKLQGSLTEAFF	TGTGCCAGCTCACCACCGAAACTACAGGGAAGTTTGACTGAAGCTTTCTTT
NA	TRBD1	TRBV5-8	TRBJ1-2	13	CASRLGQGYGYTF	TGTGCCAGCAGGCTTGGACAGGGTTATGGCTACACCTTC
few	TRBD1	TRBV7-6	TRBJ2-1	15	CASSSRQGSYNEQFF	TGTGCCAGCAGCTCACGACAGGGCTCCTACAATGAGCAGTTCTTC
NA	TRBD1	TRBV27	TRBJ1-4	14	CASSPDRGQGKLFF	TGTGCCAGCAGCCCGGACAGGGGGCAGGGAAAACTGTTTTTT
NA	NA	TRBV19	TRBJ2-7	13	CASSIGTVYEQYF	TGTGCCAGTAGTATAGGTACGGTCTACGAGCAGTACTTC
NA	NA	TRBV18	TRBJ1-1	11	CASSRGDRSLF	TGTGCCAGCTCACGGGGGGACCGTAGTCTCTTT
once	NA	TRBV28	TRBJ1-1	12	CASGSPGTEAFF	TGTGCCAGCGGTAGTCCCGGCACTGAAGCTTTCTTT
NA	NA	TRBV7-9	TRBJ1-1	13	CASSVSSNTEAFF	TGTGCCAGCAGCGTTTCCAGTAACACTGAAGCTTTCTTT
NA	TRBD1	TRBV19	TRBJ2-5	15	CASSIDNRGRETQYF	TGTGCCAGTAGTATAGATAACAGGGGGCGGGAGACCCAGTACTTC
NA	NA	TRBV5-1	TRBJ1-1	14	CASSLRSGKSVAFF	TGCGCCAGCAGCTTGCGTTCCGGGAAATCGGTAGCTTTCTTT
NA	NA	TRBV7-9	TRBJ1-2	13	CASSLGGINGYTF	TGTGCCAGCAGCTTAGGAGGGATAAATGGCTACACCTTC
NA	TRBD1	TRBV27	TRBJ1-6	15	CASSLAGTGYSPLHF	TGTGCCAGCAGTTTGGCCGGGACAGGGTATTCACCCCTCCACTTT
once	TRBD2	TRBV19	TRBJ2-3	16	CASSALAGGPTDTQYF	TGTGCCAGTAGTGCCCTAGCGGGGGGGCCCACAGATACGCAGTATTTT
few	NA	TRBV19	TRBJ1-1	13	CASSIDLNTEAFF	TGTGCCAGTAGTATAGACCTAAACACTGAAGCTTTCTTT
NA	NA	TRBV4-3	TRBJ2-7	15	CASSQATGLIYEQYF	TGCGCCAGCAGCCAGGCGACGGGACTTATCTACGAGCAGTACTTC
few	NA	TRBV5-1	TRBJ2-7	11	CASSLEHEQYF	TGCGCCAGCAGCTTGGAGCACGAGCAGTACTTC
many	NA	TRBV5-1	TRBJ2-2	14	CASSSIQGTGELFF	TGCGCCAGCAGCTCGATCCAGGGTACCGGGGAGCTGTTTTTT
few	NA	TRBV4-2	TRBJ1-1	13	CASSRGGNTEAFF	TGTGCCAGCAGCCGGGGAGGAAACACTGAAGCTTTCTTT
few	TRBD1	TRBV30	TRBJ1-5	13	CALRQGGNQPQHF	TGTGCCTTACGACAGGGAGGCAATCAGCCCCAGCATTTT
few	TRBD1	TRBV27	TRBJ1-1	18	CASSPRGRGLLQNTEAFF	TGTGCCAGCAGTCCGCGTGGCAGGGGGCTTCTTCAGAACACTGAAGCTTTCTTT
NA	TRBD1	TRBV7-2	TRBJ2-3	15	CASSRQGAHRDTQYF	TGTGCCAGCAGCAGACAGGGGGCCCACCGAGATACGCAGTATTTT
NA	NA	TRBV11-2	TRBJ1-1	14	CASSLSWGVTEAFF	TGTGCCAGCAGCTTATCCTGGGGGGTTACTGAAGCTTTCTTT
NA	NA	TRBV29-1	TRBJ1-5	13	CSAGHSGNQPQHF	TGCAGCGCGGGTCACTCGGGCAATCAGCCCCAGCATTTT
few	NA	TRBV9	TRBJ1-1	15	CASSPPGRMNTEAFF	TGTGCCAGCAGCCCCCCGGGTAGAATGAACACTGAAGCTTTCTTT
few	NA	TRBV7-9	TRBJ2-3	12	CASSITRDTQYF	TGTGCCAGCAGCATAACTAGGGATACGCAGTATTTT
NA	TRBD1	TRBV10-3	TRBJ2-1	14	CALRTGERGNEQFF	TGTGCCCTCCGGACAGGCGAAAGAGGCAATGAGCAGTTCTTC
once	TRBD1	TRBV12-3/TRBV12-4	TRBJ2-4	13	CASSFTGVNAQYF	TGTGCCAGCAGTTTTACAGGGGTAAACGCTCAGTACTTC
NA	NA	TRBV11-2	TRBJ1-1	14	CASSSLGVNTEAFF	TGTGCCAGCAGCTCCCTCGGGGTAAACACTGAAGCTTTCTTT
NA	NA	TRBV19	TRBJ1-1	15	CASSTLNQGGVKAFF	TGTGCCAGTAGTACCCTCAACCAGGGTGGAGTGAAAGCTTTCTTT
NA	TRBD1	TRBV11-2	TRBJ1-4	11	CASSLTGGLFF	TGTGCCAGCAGCCTGACAGGGGGACTGTTTTTT
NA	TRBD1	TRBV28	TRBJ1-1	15	CASSLGQGRYTEAFF	TGTGCCAGCAGTCTCGGACAGGGTCGGTATACTGAAGCTTTCTTT
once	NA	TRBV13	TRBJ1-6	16	CASSLGGGPLNSPLHF	TGTGCCAGCAGTCTAGGGGGGGGGCCGCTTAATTCACCCCTCCACTTT
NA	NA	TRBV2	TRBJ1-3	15	CASSGSRDSGNTIYF	TGTGCCAGCAGTGGCTCGAGAGACTCTGGAAACACCATATATTTT
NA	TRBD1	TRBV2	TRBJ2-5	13	CASTGTGGETQYF	TGTGCCAGCACCGGGACAGGGGGAGAGACCCAGTACTTC
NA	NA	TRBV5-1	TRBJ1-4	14	CASSWDNSNEKLFF	TGCGCCAGCAGCTGGGACAACTCAAATGAAAAACTGTTTTTT
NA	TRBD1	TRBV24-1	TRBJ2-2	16	CATSDLGTANTGELFF	TGTGCCACCAGTGACCTCGGGACAGCGAACACCGGGGAGCTGTTTTTT
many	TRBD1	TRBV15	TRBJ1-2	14	CATSRGTGNYGYTF	TGTGCCACCAGCAGAGGGACAGGGAACTATGGCTACACCTTC
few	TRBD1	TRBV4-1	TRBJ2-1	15	CASSPTGTGTYEQFF	TGCGCCAGCAGCCCGACCGGGACAGGGACCTATGAGCAGTTCTTC
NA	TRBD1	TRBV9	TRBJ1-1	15	CASSPSSQGGTEAFF	TGTGCCAGCAGCCCATCGTCCCAGGGGGGCACTGAAGCTTTCTTT
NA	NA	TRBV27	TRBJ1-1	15	CASSAPPGRSTEAFF	TGTGCCAGCAGCGCCCCTCCAGGGCGAAGCACTGAAGCTTTCTTT
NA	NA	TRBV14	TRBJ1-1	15	CASSQVTGRHTEAFF	TGTGCCAGCAGCCAGGTTACAGGGCGACACACTGAAGCTTTCTTT
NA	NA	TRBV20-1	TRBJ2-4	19	CSASEGVSAGRVAKNIQYF	TGCAGTGCTAGTGAGGGTGTTTCGGCGGGTCGGGTAGCCAAAAACATTCAGTACTTC
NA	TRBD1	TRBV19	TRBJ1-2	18	CASSIYGRVDRGIYGYTF	TGTGCCAGTAGTATCTACGGCCGGGTCGACAGGGGAATCTATGGCTACACCTTC
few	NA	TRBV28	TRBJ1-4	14	CASSSKQASRSSFF	TGTGCCAGCAGTTCGAAACAGGCCAGTAGGTCTTCGTTTTTT
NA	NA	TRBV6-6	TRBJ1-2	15	CASSYSSQGGGGYTF	TGTGCCAGCAGTTACTCGTCGCAGGGAGGGGGTGGCTACACCTTC
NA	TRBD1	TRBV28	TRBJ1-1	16	CASSPDRGLGNTEAFF	TGTGCCAGCAGTCCGGACAGGGGGCTGGGGAACACTGAAGCTTTCTTT
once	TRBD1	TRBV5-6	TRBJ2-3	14	CASRGDRATDTQYF	TGTGCCAGCAGGGGGGACAGGGCAACAGATACGCAGTATTTT
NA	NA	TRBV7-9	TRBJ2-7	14	CASSLDLLGDEQYF	TGTGCCAGCAGCTTAGACCTCCTAGGGGACGAGCAGTACTTC
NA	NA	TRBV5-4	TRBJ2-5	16	CASKTTDWGRQETQYF	TGTGCCAGCAAAACCACCGACTGGGGGCGCCAGGAGACCCAGTACTTC
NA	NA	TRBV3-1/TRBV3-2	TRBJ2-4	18	CASTFRPGHSIAKNIQYF	TGTGCCAGCACCTTTCGACCGGGACACTCTATAGCCAAAAACATTCAGTACTTC
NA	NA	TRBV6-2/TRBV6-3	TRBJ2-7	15	CASSYSRQGRDEQYF	TGTGCCAGCAGTTACTCCCGGCAGGGGCGGGACGAGCAGTACTTC
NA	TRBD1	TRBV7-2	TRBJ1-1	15	CASSFLWDRNTEAFF	TGTGCCAGCAGCTTCCTCTGGGACAGGAACACTGAAGCTTTCTTT
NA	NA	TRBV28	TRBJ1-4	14	CASGGVGTNEKLFF	TGTGCCAGCGGGGGGGTGGGAACTAATGAAAAACTGTTTTTT
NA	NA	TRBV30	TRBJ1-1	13	CAWKVTAYTEAFF	TGTGCCTGGAAAGTAACAGCTTACACTGAAGCTTTCTTT
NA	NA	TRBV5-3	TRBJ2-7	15	CARSPLDEPGEEQYF	TGTGCCAGAAGCCCACTTGACGAGCCGGGGGAGGAGCAGTACTTC
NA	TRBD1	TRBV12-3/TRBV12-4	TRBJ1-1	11	CASLRDRRAFF	TGTGCCAGCCTCAGGGACAGACGAGCTTTCTTT